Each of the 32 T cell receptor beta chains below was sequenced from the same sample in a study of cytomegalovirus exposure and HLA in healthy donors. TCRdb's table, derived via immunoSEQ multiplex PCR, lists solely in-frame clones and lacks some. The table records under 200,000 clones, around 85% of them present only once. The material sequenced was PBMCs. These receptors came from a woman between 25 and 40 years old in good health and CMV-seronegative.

The CDR3 DNA reads TGTGCCACCTTAGGACTAGAAAGGACCCAGTACTTC. Translation: CATLGLERTQYF. The chain has TRBV28 and TRBJ2-5, with 7 bases fitting TRBD2. The CDR3 is 12 amino acids. Germline V CDR1 and CDR2: MDHEN, SYDVKM. V was pared by 10 bases and J by 7 bases, with 9 bases of the junction left unmatched. The full variable domain, in which reference TRBV28 and TRBJ2-5 provide the parts outside the CDR3, is DVKVTQSSRYLVKRTGEKVFLECVQDMDHENMFWYRQDPGLGLRLIYFSYDVKMKEKGDIPEGYSVSREKKERFSLILESASTNQTSMYLCATLGLERTQYFGPGTRLLVL.

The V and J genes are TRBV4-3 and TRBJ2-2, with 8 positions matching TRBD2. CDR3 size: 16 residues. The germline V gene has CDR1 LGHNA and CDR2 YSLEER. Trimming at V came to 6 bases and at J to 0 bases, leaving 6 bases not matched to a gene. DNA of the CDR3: TGCGCCAGCAGACCAGCGGGAGCTGCGAACACCGGGGAGCTGTTTTTT. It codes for CASRPAGAANTGELFF.

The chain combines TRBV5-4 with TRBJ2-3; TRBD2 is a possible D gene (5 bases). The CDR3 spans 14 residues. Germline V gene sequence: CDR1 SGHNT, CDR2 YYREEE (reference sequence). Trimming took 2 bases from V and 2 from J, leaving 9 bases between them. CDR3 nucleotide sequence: TGTGCCAGCAGCTTCGGGATGCCCACAGATACGCAGTATTTT. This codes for CASSFGMPTDTQYF.

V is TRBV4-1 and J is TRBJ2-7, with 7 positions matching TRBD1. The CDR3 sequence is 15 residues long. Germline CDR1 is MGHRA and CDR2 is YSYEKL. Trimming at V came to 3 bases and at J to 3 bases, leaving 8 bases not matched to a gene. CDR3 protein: CASSQTGTVGYEQYF. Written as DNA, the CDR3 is TGCGCCAGCAGCCAGACCGGGACAGTCGGCTACGAGCAGTACTTC.

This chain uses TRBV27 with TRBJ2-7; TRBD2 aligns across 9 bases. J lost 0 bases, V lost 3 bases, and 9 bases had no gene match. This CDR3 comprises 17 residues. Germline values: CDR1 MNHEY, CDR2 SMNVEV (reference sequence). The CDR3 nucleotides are TGTGCCAGCAGTTTCCTCCCTAGCGGGAAAAGCTCCTACGAGCAGTACTTC. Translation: CASSFLPSGKSSYEQYF.

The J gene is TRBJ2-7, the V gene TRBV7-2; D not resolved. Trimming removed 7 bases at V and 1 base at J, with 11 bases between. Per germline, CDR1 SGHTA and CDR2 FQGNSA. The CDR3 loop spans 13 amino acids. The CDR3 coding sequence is TGTGCCAGCACCCGTTCGGTGTCCTACGAGCAGTACTTC. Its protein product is CASTRSVSYEQYF. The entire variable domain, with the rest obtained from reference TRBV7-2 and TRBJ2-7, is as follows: GAGVSQSPSNKVTEKGKDVELRCDPISGHTALYWYRQSLGQGLEFLIYFQGNSAPDKSGLPSDRFSAERTGGSVSTLTIQRTQQEDSAVYLCASTRSVSYEQYFGPGTRLTVT.

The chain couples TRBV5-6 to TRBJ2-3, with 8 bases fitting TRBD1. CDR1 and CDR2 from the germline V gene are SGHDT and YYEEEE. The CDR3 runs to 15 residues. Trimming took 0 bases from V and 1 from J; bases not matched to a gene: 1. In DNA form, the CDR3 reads TGTGCCAGCAGCTTGGCGGGACAGGGCACAGATACGCAGTATTTT. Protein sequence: CASSLAGQGTDTQYF.

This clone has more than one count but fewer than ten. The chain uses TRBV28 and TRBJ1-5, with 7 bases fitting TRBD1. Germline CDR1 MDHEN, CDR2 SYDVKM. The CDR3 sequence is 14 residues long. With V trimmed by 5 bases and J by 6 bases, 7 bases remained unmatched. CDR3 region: CASSRDSRSQPQHF. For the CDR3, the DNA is TGTGCCAGCAGTAGGGACAGCCGGAGTCAGCCCCAGCATTTT.

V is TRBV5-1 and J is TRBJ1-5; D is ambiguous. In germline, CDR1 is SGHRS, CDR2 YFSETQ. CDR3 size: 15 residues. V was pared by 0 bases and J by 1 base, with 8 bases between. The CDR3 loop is CASSLGGMSNQPQHF. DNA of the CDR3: TGCGCCAGCAGCTTGGGTGGAATGAGCAATCAGCCCCAGCATTTT. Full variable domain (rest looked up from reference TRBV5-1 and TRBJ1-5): KAGVTQTPRYLIKTRGQQVTLSCSPISGHRSVSWYQQTPGQGLQFLFEYFSETQRNKGNFPGRFSGRQFSNSRSEMNVSTLELGDSALYLCASSLGGMSNQPQHFGDGTRLSIL.

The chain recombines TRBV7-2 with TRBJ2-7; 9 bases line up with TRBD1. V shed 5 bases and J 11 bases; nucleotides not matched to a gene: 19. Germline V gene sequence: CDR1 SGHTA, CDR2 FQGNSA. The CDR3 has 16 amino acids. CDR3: CASSPATGTGNSVEYF. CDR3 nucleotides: TGTGCCAGCAGCCCCGCCACCGGGACAGGGAATAGTGTGGAGTACTTC.

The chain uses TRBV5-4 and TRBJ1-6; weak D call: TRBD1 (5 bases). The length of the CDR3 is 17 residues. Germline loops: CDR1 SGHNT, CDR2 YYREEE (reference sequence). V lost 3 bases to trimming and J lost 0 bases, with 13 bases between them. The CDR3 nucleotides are TGTGCCAGCAGCTCCGGGACCGATAGCTCCTATAATTCACCCCTCCACTTT. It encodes CASSSGTDSSYNSPLHF.

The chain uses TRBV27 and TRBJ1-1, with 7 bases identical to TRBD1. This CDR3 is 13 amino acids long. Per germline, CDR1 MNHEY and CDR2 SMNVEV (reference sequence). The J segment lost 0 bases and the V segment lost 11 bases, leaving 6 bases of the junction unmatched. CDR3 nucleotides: TGTGCCTCCAGACAGGGCCTGAACACTGAAGCTTTCTTT. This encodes CASRQGLNTEAFF.

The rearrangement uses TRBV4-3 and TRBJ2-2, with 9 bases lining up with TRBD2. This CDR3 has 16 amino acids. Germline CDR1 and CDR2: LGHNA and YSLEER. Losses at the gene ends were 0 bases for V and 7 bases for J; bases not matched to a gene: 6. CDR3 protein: CASSQDEAGGIGELFF. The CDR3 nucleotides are TGCGCCAGCAGCCAAGACGAAGCGGGAGGTATCGGGGAGCTGTTTTTT.

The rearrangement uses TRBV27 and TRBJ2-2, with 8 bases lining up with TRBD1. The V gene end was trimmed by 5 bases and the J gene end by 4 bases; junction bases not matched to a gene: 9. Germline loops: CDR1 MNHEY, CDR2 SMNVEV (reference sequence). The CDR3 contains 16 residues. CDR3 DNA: TGTGCCAGCAGTGCACAACAGGGGGTCAGCACCGGGGAGCTGTTTTTT. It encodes CASSAQQGVSTGELFF.

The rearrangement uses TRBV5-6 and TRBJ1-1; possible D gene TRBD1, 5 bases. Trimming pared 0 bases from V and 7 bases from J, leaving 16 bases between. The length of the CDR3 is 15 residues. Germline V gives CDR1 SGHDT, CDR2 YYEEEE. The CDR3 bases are TGTGCCAGCAGCTTGGGTTGGGGGAATAGTAATGAAGCTTTCTTT. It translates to CASSLGWGNSNEAFF.

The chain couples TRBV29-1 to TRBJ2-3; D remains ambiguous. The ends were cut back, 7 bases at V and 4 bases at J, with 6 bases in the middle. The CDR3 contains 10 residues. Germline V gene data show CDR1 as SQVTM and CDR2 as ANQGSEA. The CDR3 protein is CSADADTQYF. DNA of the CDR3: TGCAGCGCGGACGCAGATACGCAGTATTTT.

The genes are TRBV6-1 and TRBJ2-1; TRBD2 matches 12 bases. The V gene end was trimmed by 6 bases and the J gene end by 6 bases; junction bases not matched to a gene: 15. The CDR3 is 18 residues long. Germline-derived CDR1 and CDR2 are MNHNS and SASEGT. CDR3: CASSELAGGISASNEQFF. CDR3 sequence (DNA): TGTGCCAGCAGCGAACTAGCGGGAGGTATCTCAGCTTCCAATGAGCAGTTCTTC.

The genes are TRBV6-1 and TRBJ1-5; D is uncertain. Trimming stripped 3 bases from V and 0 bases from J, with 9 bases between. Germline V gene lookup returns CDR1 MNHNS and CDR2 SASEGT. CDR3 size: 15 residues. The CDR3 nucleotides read TGTGCCAGCAGTGACAGAATCTATAGCAATCAGCCCCAGCATTTT. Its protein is CASSDRIYSNQPQHF.

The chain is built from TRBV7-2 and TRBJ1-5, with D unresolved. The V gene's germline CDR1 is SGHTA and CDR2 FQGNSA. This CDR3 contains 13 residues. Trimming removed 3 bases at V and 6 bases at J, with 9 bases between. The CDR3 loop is CASSLGSPQPQHF. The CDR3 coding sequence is TGTGCCAGCAGCTTGGGGTCTCCTCAGCCCCAGCATTTT.

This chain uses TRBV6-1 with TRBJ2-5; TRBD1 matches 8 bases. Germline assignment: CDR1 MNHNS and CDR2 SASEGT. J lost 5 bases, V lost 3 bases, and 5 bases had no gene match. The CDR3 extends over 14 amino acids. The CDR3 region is CASSEQGATETQYF. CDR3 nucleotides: TGTGCCAGCAGTGAGCAGGGGGCGACTGAGACCCAGTACTTC.

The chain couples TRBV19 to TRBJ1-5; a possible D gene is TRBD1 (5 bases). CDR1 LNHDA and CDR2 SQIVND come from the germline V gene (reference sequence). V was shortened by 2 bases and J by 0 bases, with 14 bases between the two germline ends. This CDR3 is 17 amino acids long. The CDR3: CASSIPGRQVSNQPQHF. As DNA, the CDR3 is TGTGCCAGTAGTATACCAGGGAGGCAGGTTAGCAATCAGCCCCAGCATTTT.

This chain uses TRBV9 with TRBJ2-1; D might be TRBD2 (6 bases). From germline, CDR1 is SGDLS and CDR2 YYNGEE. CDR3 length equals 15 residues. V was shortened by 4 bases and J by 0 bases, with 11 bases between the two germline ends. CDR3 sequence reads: CASSRDSFSYNEQFF. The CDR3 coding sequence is TGTGCCAGCAGCCGGGACTCCTTCTCCTACAATGAGCAGTTCTTC.

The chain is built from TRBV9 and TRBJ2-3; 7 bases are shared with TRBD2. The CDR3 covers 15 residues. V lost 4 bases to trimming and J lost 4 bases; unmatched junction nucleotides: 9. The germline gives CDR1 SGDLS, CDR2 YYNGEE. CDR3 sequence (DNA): TGTGCCAGCAGCACATCAGCGGGACCCCCAGATACGCAGTATTTT. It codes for CASSTSAGPPDTQYF. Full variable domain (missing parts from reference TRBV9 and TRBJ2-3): DSGVTQTPKHLITATGQRVTLRCSPRSGDLSVYWYQQSLDQGLQFLIQYYNGEERAKGNILERFSAQQFPDLHSELNLSSLELGDSALYFCASSTSAGPPDTQYFGPGTRLTVL.

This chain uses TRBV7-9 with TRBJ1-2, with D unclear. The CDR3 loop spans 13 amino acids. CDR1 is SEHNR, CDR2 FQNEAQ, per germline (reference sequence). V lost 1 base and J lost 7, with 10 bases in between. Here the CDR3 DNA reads TGTGCCAGCAGCTTAGGACTTAAGACTGGCTACACCTTC. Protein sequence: CASSLGLKTGYTF.

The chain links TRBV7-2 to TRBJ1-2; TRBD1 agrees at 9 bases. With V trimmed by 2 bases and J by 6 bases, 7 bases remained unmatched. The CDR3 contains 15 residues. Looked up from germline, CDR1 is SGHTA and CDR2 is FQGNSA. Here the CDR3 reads CASSLLGQGNNGYTF. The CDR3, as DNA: TGTGCCAGCAGCTTACTGGGACAGGGAAATAATGGCTACACCTTC.

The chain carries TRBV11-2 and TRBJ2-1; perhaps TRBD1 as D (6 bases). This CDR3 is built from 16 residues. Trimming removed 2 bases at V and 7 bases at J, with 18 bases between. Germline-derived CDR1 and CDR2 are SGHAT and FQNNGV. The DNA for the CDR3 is TGTGCCAGCAGCTTAATAGTCAGGACAGATGGGAATGAGCAGTTCTTC. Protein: CASSLIVRTDGNEQFF. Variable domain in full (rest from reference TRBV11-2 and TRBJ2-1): EAGVAQSPRYKIIEKRQSVAFWCNPISGHATLYWYQQILGQGPKLLIQFQNNGVVDDSQLPKDRFSAERLKGVDSTLKIQPAKLEDSAVYLCASSLIVRTDGNEQFFGPGTRLTVL.

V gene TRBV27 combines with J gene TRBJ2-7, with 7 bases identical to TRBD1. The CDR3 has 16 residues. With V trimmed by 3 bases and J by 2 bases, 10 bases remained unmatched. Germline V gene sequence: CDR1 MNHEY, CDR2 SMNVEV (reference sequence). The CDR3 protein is CASSFLDRAHPYEQYF. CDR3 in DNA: TGTGCCAGCAGTTTCTTAGACAGGGCTCATCCCTACGAGCAGTACTTC.

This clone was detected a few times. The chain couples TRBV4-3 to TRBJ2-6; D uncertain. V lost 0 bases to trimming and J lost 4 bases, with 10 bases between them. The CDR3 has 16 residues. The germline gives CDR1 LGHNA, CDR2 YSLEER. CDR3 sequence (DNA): TGCGCCAGCAGCCAAGAATCGGGTTCCGGGGCCAACGTCCTGACTTTC. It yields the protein CASSQESGSGANVLTF.

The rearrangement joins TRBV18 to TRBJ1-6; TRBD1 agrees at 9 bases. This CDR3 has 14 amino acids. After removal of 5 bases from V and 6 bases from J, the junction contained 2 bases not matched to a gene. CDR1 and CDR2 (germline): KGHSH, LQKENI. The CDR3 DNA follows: TGTGCCAGCTCAACGGGACAGGGTAATTCACCCCTCCACTTT. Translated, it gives CASSTGQGNSPLHF.

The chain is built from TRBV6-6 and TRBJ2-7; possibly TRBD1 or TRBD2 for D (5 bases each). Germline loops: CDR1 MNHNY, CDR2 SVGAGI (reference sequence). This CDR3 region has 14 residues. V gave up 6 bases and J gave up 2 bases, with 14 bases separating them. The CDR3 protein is CASRTGTGPYEQYF. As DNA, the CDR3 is TGTGCCAGCAGAACCGGGACGGGACCCTACGAGCAGTACTTC.

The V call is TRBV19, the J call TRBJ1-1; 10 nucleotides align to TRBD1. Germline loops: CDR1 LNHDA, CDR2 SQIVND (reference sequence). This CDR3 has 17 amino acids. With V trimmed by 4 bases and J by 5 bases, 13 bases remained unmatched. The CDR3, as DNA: TGTGCCAGTAGTACGACCGGGACAGGGGTTGGTTTGACTGAAGCTTTCTTT. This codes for CASSTTGTGVGLTEAFF.

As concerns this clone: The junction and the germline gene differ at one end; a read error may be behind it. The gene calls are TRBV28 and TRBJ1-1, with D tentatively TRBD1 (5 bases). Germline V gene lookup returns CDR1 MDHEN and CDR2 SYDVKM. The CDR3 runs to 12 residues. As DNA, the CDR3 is TGTGCCAGCAGCGGGACCCCCAGTGGCCCTTCGTTT. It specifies CASSGTPSGPSF.